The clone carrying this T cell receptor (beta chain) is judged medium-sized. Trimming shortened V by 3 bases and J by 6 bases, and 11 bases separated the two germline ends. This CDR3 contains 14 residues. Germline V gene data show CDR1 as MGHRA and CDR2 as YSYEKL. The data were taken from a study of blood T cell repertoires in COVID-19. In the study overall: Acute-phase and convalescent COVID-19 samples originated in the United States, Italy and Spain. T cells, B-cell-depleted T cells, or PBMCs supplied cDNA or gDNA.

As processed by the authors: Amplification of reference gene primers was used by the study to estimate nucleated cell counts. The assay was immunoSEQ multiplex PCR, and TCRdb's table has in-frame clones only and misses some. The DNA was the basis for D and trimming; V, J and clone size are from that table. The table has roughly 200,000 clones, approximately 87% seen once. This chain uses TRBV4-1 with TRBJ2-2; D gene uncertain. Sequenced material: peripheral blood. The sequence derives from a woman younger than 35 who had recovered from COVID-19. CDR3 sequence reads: CASSQPLTPGELFF. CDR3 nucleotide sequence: TGCGCCAGCAGCCAGCCGCTAACTCCCGGGGAGCTGTTTTTT.